A single sample is the source of the 26 T cell receptor beta chains below, sequenced in a study of cytomegalovirus exposure and HLA in healthy donors. PCR primers comprised 60 Vbeta and 13 Jbeta primers. Sequencing used immunoSEQ multiplex PCR; TCRdb keeps in-frame clones, though not all of them. This table has 150,000 to 200,000 clones, roughly 80% appearing once. The sample was PBMCs. Receptors were obtained from a man aged 60 to 75 in good health and CMV-seronegative.

This clone was recorded a few times. The rearrangement joins TRBV5-1 to TRBJ1-4; 12 positions agree with TRBD1. This CDR3 has 18 residues. In germline, CDR1 is SGHRS, CDR2 YFSETQ. The V gene end was trimmed by 4 bases and the J gene end by 3 bases; junction bases not matched to a gene: 10. The CDR3, as DNA: TGCGCCAGCAGCCCGACAGGGACAGGGGGCCTAGCTAATGAAAAACTGTTTTTT. It codes for CASSPTGTGGLANEKLFF.

This clone was observed a handful of times. The junction shows a germline mismatch at one end, possibly a read error. V usage is TRBV5-4 and J usage is TRBJ1-4; D gene ambiguous. The CDR3 has 17 residues. Germline V gives CDR1 SGHNT, CDR2 YYREEE (reference sequence). CDR3 DNA sequence: TGCGCCAGCAGCCAAGAGTTGGGCAACCCAACTAATGAAAAACTGTTTTTT. This codes for CASSQELGNPTNEKLFF.

Comments on this clone: One junction end does not reproduce the germline sequence, and a read error may be involved. V usage is TRBV2 and J usage is TRBJ1-6; D ambiguous. Germline CDR1 SNHLY, CDR2 FYNNEI. The CDR3 consists of 14 residues. The chain's CDR3 is CASSELSEYSPLNF. Written as DNA, the CDR3 is TGTGCCAGCAGTGAATTGTCAGAATATTCACCCCTCAACTTT.

The chain is built from TRBV6-1 and TRBJ1-4, with TRBD1 matching 9 bases. The V and J ends lost 11 bases and 4 bases, in that order; junction bases with no gene match: 5. Germline V lookup: CDR1 MNHNS, CDR2 SASEGT. The length of the CDR3 is 13 residues. CDR3 nucleotide sequence: TGTGCCGCCGGACAGGGGATTAATGAAAAACTGTTTTTT. Residues: CAAGQGINEKLFF.

J is TRBJ2-5 and V is TRBV29-1, with TRBD1 matching over 12 bases. CDR3 length equals 14 residues. Trimming cost V 8 bases and J 5 bases; bases outside gene matches: 9. Germline CDR1 and CDR2: SQVTM and ANQGSEA. The CDR3 protein is CSHTGTGGRETQYF. The CDR3 nucleotides are TGCAGCCACACCGGGACAGGGGGCCGGGAGACCCAGTACTTC.

The gene calls are TRBV6-1 and TRBJ2-3, with D perhaps matching TRBD1 (5 bases). This CDR3 contains 15 residues. Trimming stripped 3 bases from V and 0 bases from J, with 10 bases between. Looked up from germline, CDR1 is MNHNS and CDR2 is SASEGT. The DNA of the CDR3 is TGTGCCAGCAGTGATTGGCAGGGTAGCACAGATACGCAGTATTTT. Translating gives CASSDWQGSTDTQYF.

The rearrangement uses TRBV10-3 and TRBJ1-1; 8 nucleotides match TRBD1. Losses at the gene ends were 11 bases for V and 1 base for J; bases not matched to a gene: 9. The CDR3 is 14 amino acids. CDR1 and CDR2 from the germline V gene are ENHRY and SYGVKD. DNA for the CDR3: TGTGCCGTCAACTCCGGGACAGGGAACACTGAAGCTTTCTTT. The encoded protein is CAVNSGTGNTEAFF.

This clone was observed a few times. This rearrangement joins TRBV10-1 to TRBJ1-5; D remains unclear. The V end was cut by 3 bases, the J end by 4 bases, with 10 bases between. CDR3 size: 14 residues. Germline V CDR1 and CDR2: WNHNN, SYGVQD (reference sequence). CDR3 in amino acids: CASSEWADNQPQHF. The CDR3 nucleotides are TGCGCCAGCAGTGAATGGGCAGATAATCAGCCCCAGCATTTT.

V and J are TRBV28 and TRBJ2-3; D is possibly TRBD1 (6 bases). V lost 6 bases and J 3 bases, leaving 16 bases between the germline ends. The CDR3 is made up of 15 amino acids. CDR1 MDHEN and CDR2 SYDVKM come from the germline V gene. The CDR3 DNA sequence: TGTGCCAGCAGATTGCAGGGGAAGGGAACAGATACGCAGTATTTT. This codes for CASRLQGKGTDTQYF.

The V call is TRBV5-6, the J call TRBJ1-2; the D gene is possibly TRBD1 (5 bases). The V and J ends lost 0 bases and 5 bases respectively, with 8 bases between them. Germline V gene data show CDR1 as SGHDT and CDR2 as YYEEEE. This CDR3 is 13 amino acids long. The CDR3 DNA follows: TGTGCCAGCAGCTTGGGGGGCGCGTATGGCTACACCTTC. Translating it yields CASSLGGAYGYTF.

The chain has TRBV9 and TRBJ2-5, with D perhaps TRBD2 (5 bases). The V and J ends lost 2 bases and 2 bases respectively, with 7 bases between them. Germline lookup yields CDR1 SGDLS and CDR2 YYNGEE. CDR3 length: 13 residues. The CDR3 coding sequence is TGTGCCAGCAGCGTTACTAGTCAAGAGACCCAGTACTTC. Translated, it gives CASSVTSQETQYF. Full variable domain (rest looked up from reference TRBV9 and TRBJ2-5): DSGVTQTPKHLITATGQRVTLRCSPRSGDLSVYWYQQSLDQGLQFLIQYYNGEERAKGNILERFSAQQFPDLHSELNLSSLELGDSALYFCASSVTSQETQYFGPGTRLLVL.

The rearrangement joins TRBV29-1 to TRBJ2-1; no reliable D call. The CDR3 runs 11 residues. Germline CDR1 and CDR2: SQVTM and ANQGSEA. V shed 1 base and J shed 15 bases, with 13 bases lying between them. The CDR3 DNA is TGCAGCGTTGAAGGTCCCCCGTCTCCGTTCTTC. Protein product: CSVEGPPSPFF.

This sequence joins TRBV7-9 and TRBJ1-3, with a possible D match to TRBD1 (5 bases). V shed 2 bases and J shed 0 bases, with 11 bases lying between them. Germline V gene lookup returns CDR1 SEHNR and CDR2 FQNEAQ (reference sequence). The CDR3 is 16 residues long. The CDR3: CASSLQGLDSGNTIYF. The CDR3, as DNA: TGTGCCAGCAGCTTACAGGGTTTGGACTCTGGAAACACCATATATTTT.

This clone was observed a single time. The V and J genes are TRBV5-4 and TRBJ2-5; tentatively, D is TRBD2 (5 bases). With 4 bases removed from V and 6 bases from J, the gap between germline ends came to 13 bases. The CDR3 runs to 13 residues. CDR1 is SGHNT and CDR2 is YYREEE in the germline V gene (reference sequence). In nucleotides, the CDR3 is TGTGCCAGCAGCCTTGAGAGGGTAAAGACCCAGTACTTC. It is translated as CASSLERVKTQYF.

This chain uses TRBV11-2 with TRBJ1-1; 9 nucleotides match TRBD1. Germline CDR1 SGHAT, CDR2 FQNNGV. The CDR3 has 16 residues. The V segment lost 4 bases and the J segment 3 bases; nucleotides outside the gene matches: 9. This CDR3 reads CASSSGGTGYDTEAFF. The CDR3 DNA reads as TGTGCCAGCAGCTCGGGTGGGACAGGGTACGACACTGAAGCTTTCTTT. Supplemented by reference TRBV11-2 and TRBJ1-1, the full variable domain reads EAGVAQSPRYKIIEKRQSVAFWCNPISGHATLYWYQQILGQGPKLLIQFQNNGVVDDSQLPKDRFSAERLKGVDSTLKIQPAKLEDSAVYLCASSSGGTGYDTEAFFGQGTRLTVV.

The rearrangement joins TRBV5-1 to TRBJ2-3; no clear D. In germline, CDR1 is SGHRS, CDR2 YFSETQ. The CDR3 extends over 15 amino acids. Between the trimmed V and J ends, which lost 0 bases and 2 bases, there was a span of 10 bases. This chain's CDR3 is CASSLAGTITDTQYF. In DNA, the CDR3 is TGCGCCAGCAGCTTGGCCGGCACTATCACAGATACGCAGTATTTT. The full variable domain, in which reference TRBV5-1 and TRBJ2-3 provide the parts outside the CDR3, is KAGVTQTPRYLIKTRGQQVTLSCSPISGHRSVSWYQQTPGQGLQFLFEYFSETQRNKGNFPGRFSGRQFSNSRSEMNVSTLELGDSALYLCASSLAGTITDTQYFGPGTRLTVL.

There are a few counts of this clone. The V and J genes are TRBV25-1 and TRBJ2-7; a possible D gene is TRBD2 (6 bases). Trimming took 8 bases from V and 5 from J, leaving 19 bases between them. Germline CDR1 reads MGHDK; CDR2 reads SYGVNS. CDR3 length equals 14 residues. CDR3 loop: CASGYGGGTDEQYF. Here the CDR3 DNA reads TGTGCCAGCGGGTACGGTGGCGGGACCGACGAGCAGTACTTC.

This chain uses TRBV14 with TRBJ1-1, with 7 positions matching TRBD1. Germline CDR1 and CDR2: SGHDN and FVKESK. Trimming removed 4 bases from V and 1 base from J; junction bases left unmatched: 6. The CDR3 length is 15 residues. The CDR3 region has the DNA TGTGCCAGCAGCCTCCCCGGGACAGCGAACACTGAAGCTTTCTTT. Its translation is CASSLPGTANTEAFF.

The V and J genes are TRBV19 and TRBJ1-5, with 8 bases that match TRBD1. The CDR3 contains 17 residues. The germline gives CDR1 LNHDA, CDR2 SQIVND (reference sequence). J gave up 3 bases and V 3 bases, and 10 bases lay outside the gene matches. CDR3 in DNA: TGTGCCAGTAGTATCCGGGACAGGCCCAGCCCCAATCAGCCCCAGCATTTT. Encoded protein: CASSIRDRPSPNQPQHF.

The J gene is TRBJ2-7, the V gene TRBV5-1; D possibly corresponds to TRBD2 (5 bases). The germline V and J ends were trimmed by 2 bases and 0 bases, with 12 bases remaining between them. This CDR3 comprises 15 residues. CDR1 is SGHRS and CDR2 is YFSETQ in the germline V gene. The CDR3, as DNA: TGCGCCAGCAGCTTCGGGGAGCCCATCTCCTACGAGCAGTACTTC. It codes for CASSFGEPISYEQYF. Using reference TRBV5-1 and TRBJ2-7 for the parts outside the CDR3, the full variable domain is KAGVTQTPRYLIKTRGQQVTLSCSPISGHRSVSWYQQTPGQGLQFLFEYFSETQRNKGNFPGRFSGRQFSNSRSEMNVSTLELGDSALYLCASSFGEPISYEQYFGPGTRLTVT.

The rearrangement links TRBV5-1 to TRBJ2-7, with 13 nucleotides matching TRBD2. From germline, CDR1 is SGHRS and CDR2 YFSETQ. V dropped 0 bases and J dropped 11; count of bases not matched to a gene: 5. The CDR3 runs 14 residues. The CDR3 DNA sequence: TGCGCCAGCAGCTTGGAACTAGCGGGGGGGCCAGAGTACTTC. Translated, it gives CASSLELAGGPEYF.

The chain is built from TRBV10-3 and TRBJ2-3; D is unclear. This CDR3 is built from 14 residues. With 4 bases removed from V and 2 bases from J, the gap between germline ends came to 10 bases. Per germline, CDR1 ENHRY and CDR2 SYGVKD. CDR3 DNA: TGTGCCATCAGTGTCGGTAGTGTCACAGATACGCAGTATTTT. It codes for CAISVGSVTDTQYF.

The chain has TRBV2 and TRBJ1-1; the D is unclear. The CDR3 extends over 12 amino acids. V was clipped by 10 bases and J by 1 base, with 10 bases between them. Germline CDR1 is SNHLY and CDR2 is FYNNEI. The CDR3 bases are TGTGCCACCATCCAGGAGAACACTGAAGCTTTCTTT. Translating gives CATIQENTEAFF.

This clone has just a few counts. The rearrangement links TRBV6-1 to TRBJ1-1; 9 bases are shared with TRBD1. CDR3 length: 12 residues. Germline values: CDR1 MNHNS, CDR2 SASEGT. V was pared by 9 bases and J by 4 bases, with 3 bases of the junction left unmatched. The CDR3 DNA is TGTGCCAGTGACAGGGGGGGCACTGAAGCTTTCTTT. Amino acids: CASDRGGTEAFF.

The CDR3 loop reads CASSRETGPTYEQYF. CDR3 coding DNA: TGTGCCAGCAGTAGAGAGACAGGGCCAACCTACGAGCAGTACTTC. The gene calls are TRBV27 and TRBJ2-7; 7 bases line up with TRBD1. The V segment lost 5 bases and the J segment 2 bases; nucleotides outside the gene matches: 9. Germline loops: CDR1 MNHEY, CDR2 SMNVEV (reference sequence). The CDR3 spans 15 residues.

This chain joins TRBV6-1 and TRBJ2-3, with 7 bases matching TRBD1. The V segment lost 6 bases and the J segment 4 bases; nucleotides outside the gene matches: 10. Per the germline V gene, CDR1 is MNHNS and CDR2 is SASEGT. This CDR3 contains 15 residues. CDR3 sequence reads: CASRVDRADSDTQYF. As DNA, the CDR3 is TGTGCCAGCAGAGTTGACAGGGCCGATTCAGATACGCAGTATTTT.